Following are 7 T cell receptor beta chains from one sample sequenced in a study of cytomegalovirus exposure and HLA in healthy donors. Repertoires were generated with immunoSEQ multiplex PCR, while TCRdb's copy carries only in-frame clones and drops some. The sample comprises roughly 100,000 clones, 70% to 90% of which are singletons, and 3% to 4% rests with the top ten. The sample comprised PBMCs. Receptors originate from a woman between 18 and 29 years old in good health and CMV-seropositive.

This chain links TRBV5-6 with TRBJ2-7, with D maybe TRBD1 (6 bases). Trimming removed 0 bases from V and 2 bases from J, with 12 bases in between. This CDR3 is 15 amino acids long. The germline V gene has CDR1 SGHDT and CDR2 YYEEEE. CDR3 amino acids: CASSLGGTQAYEQYF. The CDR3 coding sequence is TGTGCCAGCAGCTTGGGGGGGACACAAGCCTACGAGCAGTACTTC. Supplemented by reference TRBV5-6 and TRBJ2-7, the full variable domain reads DAGVTQSPTHLIKTRGQQVTLRCSPKSGHDTVSWYQQALGQGPQFIFQYYEEEERQRGNFPDRFSGHQFPNYSSELNVNALLLGDSALYLCASSLGGTQAYEQYFGPGTRLTVT.

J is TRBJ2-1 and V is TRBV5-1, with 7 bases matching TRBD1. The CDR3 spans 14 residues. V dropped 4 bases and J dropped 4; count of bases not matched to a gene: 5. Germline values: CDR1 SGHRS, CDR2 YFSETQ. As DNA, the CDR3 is TGCGCCAGCAGCCCTGGACAGGTGTACAATGAGCAGTTCTTC. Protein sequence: CASSPGQVYNEQFF.

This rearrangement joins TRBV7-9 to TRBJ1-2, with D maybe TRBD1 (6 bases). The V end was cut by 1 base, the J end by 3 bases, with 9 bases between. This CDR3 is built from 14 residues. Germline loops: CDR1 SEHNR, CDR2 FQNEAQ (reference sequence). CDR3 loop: CASSLEQGDYGYTF. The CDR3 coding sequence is TGTGCCAGCAGCTTAGAACAGGGAGACTATGGCTACACCTTC.

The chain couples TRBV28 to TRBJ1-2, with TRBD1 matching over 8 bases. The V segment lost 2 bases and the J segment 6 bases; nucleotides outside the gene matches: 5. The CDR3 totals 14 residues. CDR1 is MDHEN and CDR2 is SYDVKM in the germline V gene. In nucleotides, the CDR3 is TGTGCCAGCAGTTTACAGGGGGCGCTGAATGGCTACACCTTC. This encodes CASSLQGALNGYTF.

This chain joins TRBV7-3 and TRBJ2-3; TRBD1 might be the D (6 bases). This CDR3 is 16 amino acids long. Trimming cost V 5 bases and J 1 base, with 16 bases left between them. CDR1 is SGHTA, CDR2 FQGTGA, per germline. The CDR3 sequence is CASSHGTLWGTDTQYF. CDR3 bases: TGTGCCAGCAGCCACGGGACACTCTGGGGCACAGATACGCAGTATTTT.

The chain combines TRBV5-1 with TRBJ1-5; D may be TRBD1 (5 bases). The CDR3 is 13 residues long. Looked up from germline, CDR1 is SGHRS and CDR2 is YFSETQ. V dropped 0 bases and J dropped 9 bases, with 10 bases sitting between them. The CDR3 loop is CASSLDAGPPQHF. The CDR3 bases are TGCGCCAGCAGCTTGGATGCAGGGCCGCCCCAGCATTTT.

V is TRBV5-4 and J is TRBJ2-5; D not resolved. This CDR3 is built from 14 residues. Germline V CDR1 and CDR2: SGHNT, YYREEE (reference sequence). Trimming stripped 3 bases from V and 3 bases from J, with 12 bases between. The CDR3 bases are TGTGCCAGCAGCTCTGGTGGTACGGAAGAGACCCAGTACTTC. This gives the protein CASSSGGTEETQYF.